This TCR beta chain was sequenced during a study of post-analysis software for immune sequencing data. Overall study context: Relapsing-remitting, secondary progressive and progressive-relapsing courses of multiple sclerosis were included. The study's findings and limits: Batch-matched samples strongly co-clustered by F measure.

Unique molecular identifiers were present in the TCR beta cDNA libraries. MiXCR, run by TCRdb on the PCR reads, gives a single entry per CDR3 protein. The sample has roughly 150,000 distinct CDR3 sequences, around 34% seen once. This clonotype showed up many times. The antigen is not known. This TCR was sampled from a girl under 18 with multiple sclerosis. The material was blood, obtained after autologous hematopoietic stem cell transplantation.

CDR3: CASSPGASSYEQYF. In DNA form, the CDR3 reads TGTGCCAGCTCACCAGGGGCGAGCTCCTACGAGCAGTACTTC. The chain recombines TRBV18 with TRBJ2-7; D may be TRBD1 (5 bases). Trimming stripped 2 bases from V and 0 bases from J, with 8 bases between. This CDR3 is 14 amino acids long. Germline V gene data show CDR1 as KGHSH and CDR2 as LQKENI.